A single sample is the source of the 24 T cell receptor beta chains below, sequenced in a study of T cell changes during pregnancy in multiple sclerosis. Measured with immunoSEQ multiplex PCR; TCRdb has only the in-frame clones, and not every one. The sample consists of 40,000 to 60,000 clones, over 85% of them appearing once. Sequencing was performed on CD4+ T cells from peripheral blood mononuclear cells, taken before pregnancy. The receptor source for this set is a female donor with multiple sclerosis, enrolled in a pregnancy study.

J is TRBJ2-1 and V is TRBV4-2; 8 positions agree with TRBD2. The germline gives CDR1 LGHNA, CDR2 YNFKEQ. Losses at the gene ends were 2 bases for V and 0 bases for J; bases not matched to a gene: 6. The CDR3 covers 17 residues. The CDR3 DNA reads TGTGCCAGCAGCCAATTCACGAGCGGGAGCTCCTACAATGAGCAGTTCTTC. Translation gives CASSQFTSGSSYNEQFF.

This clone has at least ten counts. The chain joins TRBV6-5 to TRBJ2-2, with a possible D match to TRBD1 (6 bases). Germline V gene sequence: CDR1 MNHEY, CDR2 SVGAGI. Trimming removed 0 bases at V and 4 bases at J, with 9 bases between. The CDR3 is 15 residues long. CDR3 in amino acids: CASSYSIGGTGELFF. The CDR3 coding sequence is TGTGCCAGCAGTTACTCGATAGGGGGCACCGGGGAGCTGTTTTTT.

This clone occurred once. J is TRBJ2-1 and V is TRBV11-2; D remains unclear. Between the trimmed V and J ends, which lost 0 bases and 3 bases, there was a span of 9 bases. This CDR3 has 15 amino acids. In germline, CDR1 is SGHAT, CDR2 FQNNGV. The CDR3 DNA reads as TGTGCCAGCAGCTTAGACAGTGCTTTCTACAATGAGCAGTTCTTC. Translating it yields CASSLDSAFYNEQFF. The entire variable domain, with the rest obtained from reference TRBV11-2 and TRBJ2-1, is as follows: EAGVAQSPRYKIIEKRQSVAFWCNPISGHATLYWYQQILGQGPKLLIQFQNNGVVDDSQLPKDRFSAERLKGVDSTLKIQPAKLEDSAVYLCASSLDSAFYNEQFFGPGTRLTVL.

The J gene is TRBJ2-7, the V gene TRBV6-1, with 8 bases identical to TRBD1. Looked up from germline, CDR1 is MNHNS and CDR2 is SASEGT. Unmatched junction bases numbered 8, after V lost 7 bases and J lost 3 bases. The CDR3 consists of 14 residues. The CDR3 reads CASTRQGRGYEQYF. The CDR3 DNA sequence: TGTGCCAGCACTCGACAGGGGCGAGGCTACGAGCAGTACTTC.

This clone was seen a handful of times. The CDR3 loop reads CASSLVLGQNTEAFF. The CDR3 bases are TGCGCCAGCAGCTTGGTTTTGGGGCAGAACACTGAAGCTTTCTTT. The chain uses TRBV5-1 and TRBJ1-1, with D possibly being TRBD1 (5 bases). CDR1 is SGHRS, CDR2 YFSETQ, per germline. V dropped 0 bases and J dropped 1 base, with 10 bases sitting between them. CDR3 length: 15 residues.

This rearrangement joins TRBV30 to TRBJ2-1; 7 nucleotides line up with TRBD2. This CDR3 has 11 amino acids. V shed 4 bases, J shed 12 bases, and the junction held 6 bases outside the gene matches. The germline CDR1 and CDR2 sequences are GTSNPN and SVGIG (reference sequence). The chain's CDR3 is CAWMGGSRQFF. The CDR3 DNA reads TGTGCCTGGATGGGCGGGAGTAGGCAGTTCTTC.

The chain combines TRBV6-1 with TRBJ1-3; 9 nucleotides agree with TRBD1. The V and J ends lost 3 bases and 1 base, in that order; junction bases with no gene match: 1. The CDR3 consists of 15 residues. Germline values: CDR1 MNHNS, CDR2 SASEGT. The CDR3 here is CASSEGQGSGNTIYF. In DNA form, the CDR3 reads TGTGCCAGCAGTGAGGGACAGGGATCTGGAAACACCATATATTTT.

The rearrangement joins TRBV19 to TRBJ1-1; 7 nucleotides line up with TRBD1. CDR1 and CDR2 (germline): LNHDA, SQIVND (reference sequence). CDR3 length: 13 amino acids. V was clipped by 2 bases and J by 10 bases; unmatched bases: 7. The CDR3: CASSILEGAGAFF. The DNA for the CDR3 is TGTGCCAGTAGTATATTGGAGGGGGCGGGAGCTTTCTTT.

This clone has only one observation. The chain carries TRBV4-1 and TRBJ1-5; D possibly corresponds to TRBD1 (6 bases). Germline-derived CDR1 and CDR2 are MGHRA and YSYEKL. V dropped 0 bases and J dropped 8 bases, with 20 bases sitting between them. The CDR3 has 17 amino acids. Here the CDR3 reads CASSQDSGGTREKPQHF. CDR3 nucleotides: TGCGCCAGCAGCCAAGATTCGGGGGGGACAAGGGAGAAGCCCCAGCATTTT.

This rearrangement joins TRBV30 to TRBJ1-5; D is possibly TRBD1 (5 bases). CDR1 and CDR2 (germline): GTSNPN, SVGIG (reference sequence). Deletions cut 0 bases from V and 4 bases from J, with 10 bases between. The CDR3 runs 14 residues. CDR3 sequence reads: CAWSVAGRNQPQHF. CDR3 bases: TGTGCCTGGAGTGTCGCAGGGCGAAATCAGCCCCAGCATTTT.

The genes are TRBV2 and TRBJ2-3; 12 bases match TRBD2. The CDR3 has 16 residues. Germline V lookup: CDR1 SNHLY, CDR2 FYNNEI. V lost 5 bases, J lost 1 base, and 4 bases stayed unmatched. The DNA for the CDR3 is TGTGCCAGCAGTCGAAGACTAGCGGGAGGCACAGATACGCAGTATTTT. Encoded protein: CASSRRLAGGTDTQYF.

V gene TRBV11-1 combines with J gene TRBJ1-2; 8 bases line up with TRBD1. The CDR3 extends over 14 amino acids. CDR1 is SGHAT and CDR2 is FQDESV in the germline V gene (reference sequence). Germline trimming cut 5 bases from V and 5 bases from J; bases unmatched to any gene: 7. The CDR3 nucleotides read TGTGCCAGCAGCCCGTATACAGGGGGGTATGGCTACACCTTC. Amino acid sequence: CASSPYTGGYGYTF.

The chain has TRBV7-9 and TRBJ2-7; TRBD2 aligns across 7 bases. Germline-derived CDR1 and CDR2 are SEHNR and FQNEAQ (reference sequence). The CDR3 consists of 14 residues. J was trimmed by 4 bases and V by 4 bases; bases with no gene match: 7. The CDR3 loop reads CASSSEGGWYEQYF. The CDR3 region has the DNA TGTGCCAGCAGCTCGGAGGGAGGGTGGTACGAGCAGTACTTC.

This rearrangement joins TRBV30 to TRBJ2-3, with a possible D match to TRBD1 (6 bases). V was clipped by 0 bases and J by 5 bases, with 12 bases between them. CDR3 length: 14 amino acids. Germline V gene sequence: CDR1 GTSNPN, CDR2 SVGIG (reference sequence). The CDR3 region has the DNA TGTGCCTGGAGTGTAGGGGACAAGGGAGATACGCAGTATTTT. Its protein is CAWSVGDKGDTQYF.

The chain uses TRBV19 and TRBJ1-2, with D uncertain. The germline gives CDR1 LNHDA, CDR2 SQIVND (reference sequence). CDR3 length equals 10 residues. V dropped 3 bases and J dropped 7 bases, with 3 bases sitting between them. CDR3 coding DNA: TGTGCCAGTAGTATGCGTGGCTACACCTTC. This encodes CASSMRGYTF.

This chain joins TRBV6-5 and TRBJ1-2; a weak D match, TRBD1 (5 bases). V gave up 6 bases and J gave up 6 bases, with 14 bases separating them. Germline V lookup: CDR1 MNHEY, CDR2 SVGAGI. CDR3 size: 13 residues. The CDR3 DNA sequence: TGTGCCAGCAGCTGGGGGAGGGGAGATGGCTACACCTTC. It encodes CASSWGRGDGYTF.

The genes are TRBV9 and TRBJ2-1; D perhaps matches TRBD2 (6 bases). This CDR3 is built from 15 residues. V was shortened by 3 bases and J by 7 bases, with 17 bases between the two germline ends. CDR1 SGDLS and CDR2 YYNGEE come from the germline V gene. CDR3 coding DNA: TGTGCCAGCAGCGGGGGGGTGGTCCTTGTGAATGAGCAGTTCTTC. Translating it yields CASSGGVVLVNEQFF. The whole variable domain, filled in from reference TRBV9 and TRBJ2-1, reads DSGVTQTPKHLITATGQRVTLRCSPRSGDLSVYWYQQSLDQGLQFLIQYYNGEERAKGNILERFSAQQFPDLHSELNLSSLELGDSALYFCASSGGVVLVNEQFFGPGTRLTVL.

The CDR3 DNA is TGTGCCAGCAGCGTAGCTGGGAGTAACACCATATATTTT. It is translated as CASSVAGSNTIYF. The chain has TRBV9 and TRBJ1-3; D call uncertain. The germline gives CDR1 SGDLS, CDR2 YYNGEE. CDR3 length: 13 residues. Deletions cut 0 bases from V and 7 bases from J, with 8 bases between.

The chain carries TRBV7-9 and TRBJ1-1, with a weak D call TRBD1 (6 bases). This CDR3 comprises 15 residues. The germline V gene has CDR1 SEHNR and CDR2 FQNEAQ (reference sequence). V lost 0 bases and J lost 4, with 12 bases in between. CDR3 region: CASSLAATGPTEAFF. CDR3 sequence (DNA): TGTGCCAGCAGCTTAGCAGCGACAGGTCCCACTGAAGCTTTCTTT.

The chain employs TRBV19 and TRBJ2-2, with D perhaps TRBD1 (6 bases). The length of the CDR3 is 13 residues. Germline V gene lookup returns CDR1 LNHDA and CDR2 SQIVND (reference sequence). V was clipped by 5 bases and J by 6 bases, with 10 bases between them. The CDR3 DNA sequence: TGTGCCAGTAGTTCAGGGGTTCCCGGGGAGCTGTTTTTT. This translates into CASSSGVPGELFF.

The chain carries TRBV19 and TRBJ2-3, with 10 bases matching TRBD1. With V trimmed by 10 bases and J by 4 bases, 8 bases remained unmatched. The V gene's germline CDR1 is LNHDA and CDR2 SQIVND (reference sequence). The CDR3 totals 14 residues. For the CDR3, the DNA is TGTGCCACCCGGGACAGGGGAGGAGCAGATACGCAGTATTTT. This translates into CATRDRGGADTQYF.

Here the CDR3 DNA reads TGTGCCAGCAGCCAAATGACTAGCGGGACGGGCGAGCAGTACTTC. It codes for CASSQMTSGTGEQYF. The chain carries TRBV14 and TRBJ2-7; 11 bases match TRBD2. The trim removed 2 bases at V and 6 bases at J, leaving 6 bases unmatched. CDR3 length: 15 residues. Per germline, CDR1 SGHDN and CDR2 FVKESK. Drawing the rest from reference TRBV14 and TRBJ2-7, the complete variable domain is EAGVTQFPSHSVIEKGQTVTLRCDPISGHDNLYWYRRVMGKEIKFLLHFVKESKQDESGMPNNRFLAERTGGTYSTLKVQPAELEDSGVYFCASSQMTSGTGEQYFGPGTRLTVT.

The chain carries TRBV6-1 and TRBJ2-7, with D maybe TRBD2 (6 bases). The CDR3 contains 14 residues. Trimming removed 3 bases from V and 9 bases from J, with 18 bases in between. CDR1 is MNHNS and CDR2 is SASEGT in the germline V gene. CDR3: CASSDTRDSSGQYF. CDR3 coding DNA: TGTGCCAGCAGTGATACAAGGGACTCATCGGGGCAGTACTTC.

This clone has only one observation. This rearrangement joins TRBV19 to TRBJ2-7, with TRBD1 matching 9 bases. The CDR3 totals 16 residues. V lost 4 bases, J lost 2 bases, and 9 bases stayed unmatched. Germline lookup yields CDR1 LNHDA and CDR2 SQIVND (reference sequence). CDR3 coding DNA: TGTGCCAGTAGTACCGACGGGACAGGGATCACCTACGAGCAGTACTTC. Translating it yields CASSTDGTGITYEQYF.